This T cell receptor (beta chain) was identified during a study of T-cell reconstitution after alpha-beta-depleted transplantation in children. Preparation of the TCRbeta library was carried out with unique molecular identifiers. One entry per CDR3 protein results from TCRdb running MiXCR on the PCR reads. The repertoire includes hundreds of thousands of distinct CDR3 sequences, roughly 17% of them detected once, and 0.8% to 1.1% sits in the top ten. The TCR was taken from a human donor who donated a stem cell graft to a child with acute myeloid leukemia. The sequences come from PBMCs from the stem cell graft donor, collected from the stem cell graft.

In nucleotides, the CDR3 is TGTGCCAGCAGCCAATGGAACAGAACGAACACCGGGGAGCTGTTTTTT. As protein: CASSQWNRTNTGELFF. The chain employs TRBV14 and TRBJ2-2; no clear D gene. V was trimmed by 2 bases and J by 0 bases, leaving 10 bases between them. This CDR3 contains 16 residues. Germline CDR1 SGHDN, CDR2 FVKESK. The entire variable domain, with the rest obtained from reference TRBV14 and TRBJ2-2, is as follows: EAGVTQFPSHSVIEKGQTVTLRCDPISGHDNLYWYRRVMGKEIKFLLHFVKESKQDESGMPNNRFLAERTGGTYSTLKVQPAELEDSGVYFCASSQWNRTNTGELFFGEGSRLTVL.